What follows are 24 T cell receptor beta chains derived from one specimen sequenced in a study of OX40 agonist ivuxolimab in advanced cancers. Libraries were constructed by the immunoSEQ multiplex PCR assay. Sourced from immuneACCESS, this table was stored by TCRdb with only in-frame sequences that have V and J called. A share of the clones is absent; for the studies checked, an unresolved V gene accounts for under half, and the remainder has no known explanation. Across this sample there are tens of thousands of clones, with over 60% seen only once. The ten largest clones represent roughly 19% of the sample. The sequenced sample was CD4+ or CD8+ T cells sorted from blood, obtained in a trial of the OX40 agonist ivuxolimab. The origin of the receptors is an adult with an advanced solid tumor such as melanoma, head and neck, liver or kidney cancer.

The table lists this clone with a count of one. This chain uses TRBV29-1 with TRBJ1-2; D remains ambiguous. CDR1 is SQVTM and CDR2 is ANQGSEA in the germline V gene. The CDR3 is 12 residues long. Trimming stripped 4 bases from V and 1 base from J, with 7 bases between. The CDR3 coding sequence is TGCAGCGTTGGCAGTATTAACTATGGCTACACCTTC. This sequence encodes CSVGSINYGYTF.

A few counts support this clone. The chain uses TRBV6-5 and TRBJ2-7, with a possible D match to TRBD2 (5 bases). The CDR3 runs 12 residues. The V gene's germline CDR1 is MNHEY and CDR2 SVGAGI. Trimming removed 2 bases from V and 4 bases from J, with 6 bases in between. CDR3 in amino acids: CASSYTGYEQYV. The CDR3 bases are TGTGCCAGCAGTTACACGGGGTACGAGCAGTACGTC.

The chain carries TRBV6-5 and TRBJ1-2; possible D gene TRBD1, 6 bases. Germline CDR1 is MNHEY and CDR2 is SVGAGI. This CDR3 comprises 15 residues. V gave up 2 bases and J gave up 6 bases, with 16 bases separating them. The CDR3 region is CASSYLGGNKDGYTF. The DNA for the CDR3 is TGTGCCAGCAGTTACCTTGGGGGCAATAAGGATGGCTACACCTTC.

The chain has TRBV5-1 and TRBJ2-3; D is uncertain. CDR1 and CDR2 (germline): SGHRS, YFSETQ. Trimming cost V 1 base and J 2 bases, with 11 bases left between them. This CDR3 comprises 15 residues. CDR3 region: CASSLFLDLTDTQYF. The CDR3 DNA reads as TGCGCCAGCAGCTTGTTTTTAGATCTCACAGATACGCAGTATTTT.

To note about this clone: One junction end disagrees with the germline gene, perhaps due to a read error. The chain uses TRBV7-9 and TRBJ2-5; 10 positions match TRBD2. The CDR3 has 14 residues. The germline gives CDR1 SEHNR, CDR2 FQNEAQ (reference sequence). The CDR3 region is CASSVAGGQETQYF. The CDR3 DNA reads TGTGCCAGCAGCGTAGCGGGGGGACAAGAGACCCAGTACTTC.

CDR3 in amino acids: CASSVDRLGDTEAFF. Here the CDR3 DNA reads TGTGCCAGCAGCGTCGACAGGCTCGGAGACACTGAAGCTTTCTTT. The chain is built from TRBV9 and TRBJ1-1; the D gene is possibly TRBD1 (6 bases). Trimming took 2 bases from V and 3 from J, leaving 14 bases between them. Germline CDR1 reads SGDLS; CDR2 reads YYNGEE. This CDR3 is built from 15 residues.

This clone was picked up a small number of times. The CDR3 DNA sequence: TGTGCCATCAGTGAGGTCCGGGATTCACCCCTCCACTTT. It specifies CAISEVRDSPLHF. The chain is built from TRBV10-3 and TRBJ1-6; no definite D call. The germline V gene has CDR1 ENHRY and CDR2 SYGVKD. Trimming shortened V by 2 bases and J by 8 bases, and 7 bases separated the two germline ends. This CDR3 spans 13 amino acids.

This clone was observed a handful of times. The CDR3 protein is CASSLGVNQPQHF. The CDR3 bases are TGCGCCAGCAGCTTGGGAGTCAATCAGCCCCAGCATTTT. The chain is built from TRBV5-1 and TRBJ1-5; D is uncertain. This CDR3 region has 13 residues. The germline V gene encodes CDR1 SGHRS and CDR2 YFSETQ. V lost 0 bases to trimming and J lost 3 bases, with 4 bases between them.

This sequence joins TRBV7-6 and TRBJ2-7; 8 nucleotides agree with TRBD1. The CDR3 contains 13 residues. V was clipped by 5 bases and J by 2 bases; unmatched bases: 2. The germline gives CDR1 SGHVS, CDR2 FNYEAQ. Here the CDR3 reads CASSLTGAYEQYF. The CDR3, as DNA: TGTGCCAGCAGCCTGACAGGGGCCTACGAGCAGTACTTC.

The chain carries TRBV27 and TRBJ1-1; D is unclear. Germline V lookup: CDR1 MNHEY, CDR2 SMNVEV (reference sequence). Trimming left V 2 bases short and J 1 base short, with 8 bases between. The CDR3 runs to 14 residues. CDR3 protein: CASSLSPGNTEAFF. The CDR3 DNA sequence: TGTGCCAGCAGTTTAAGTCCGGGGAACACTGAAGCTTTCTTT.

V is TRBV21-1 and J is TRBJ2-7; no DNA check was done on the table's D call, TRBD1. TRBV21-1 is flagged as a pseudogene. This CDR3 contains 14 residues. The CDR3: CASGRGQGVNEQYV. CDR3 sequence (DNA): TGTGCCAGCGGCCGCGGACAGGGGGTGAACGAGCAGTACGTC.

The chain is built from TRBV5-6 and TRBJ2-5, with a tentative D call TRBD1 (6 bases). The CDR3 runs to 13 residues. CDR1 and CDR2 (germline): SGHDT, YYEEEE. V was pared by 5 bases and J by 1 base, with 9 bases between. For the CDR3, the DNA is TGTGCCAGCAGAAGGGACATCCAAGAGACCCAGTACTTC. This codes for CASRRDIQETQYF. The full variable domain, in which reference TRBV5-6 and TRBJ2-5 provide the parts outside the CDR3, is DAGVTQSPTHLIKTRGQQVTLRCSPKSGHDTVSWYQQALGQGPQFIFQYYEEEERQRGNFPDRFSGHQFPNYSSELNVNALLLGDSALYLCASRRDIQETQYFGPGTRLLVL.

This clone was recorded only once. This rearrangement joins TRBV30 to TRBJ2-7, with D hard to call. The CDR3 runs 15 residues. Trimming removed 0 bases at V and 0 bases at J, with 12 bases between. Germline loops: CDR1 GTSNPN, CDR2 SVGIG (reference sequence). CDR3 coding DNA: TGTGCCTGGAGTGTACTTAGGCCTTCCTCCTACGAGCAGTACTTC. This encodes CAWSVLRPSSYEQYF.

This chain links TRBV13 with TRBJ1-1, with D possibly being TRBD1 (5 bases). The CDR3 sequence is 16 residues long. Germline loops: CDR1 PRHDT, CDR2 FYEKMQ (reference sequence). The V end was cut by 5 bases, the J end by 4 bases, with 20 bases between. For the CDR3, the DNA is TGTGCCAGCAGCACCGGGGCCGACCCACCGGGCACTGAAGCTTTCTTT. It yields the protein CASSTGADPPGTEAFF.

V usage is TRBV10-1 and J usage is TRBJ1-5, with D tentatively TRBD1 (5 bases). The CDR3 extends over 12 amino acids. V gave up 2 bases and J gave up 7 bases, with 6 bases separating them. The germline gives CDR1 WNHNN, CDR2 SYGVQD (reference sequence). The CDR3 is CASSEGGQPQHF. DNA for the CDR3: TGCGCCAGCAGTGAGGGGGGGCAGCCCCAGCATTTT.

The chain has TRBV5-5 and TRBJ2-7, with 8 bases lining up with TRBD1. Germline CDR1 reads SGHKS; CDR2 reads YYEKEE (reference sequence). The CDR3 is 15 amino acids. After removal of 5 bases from V and 5 bases from J, the junction contained 12 bases not matched to a gene. In DNA form, the CDR3 reads TGTGCCAGCAGACCTGATCCGGGACAGGTCAACGAGCAGTACTTC. This encodes CASRPDPGQVNEQYF.

J is TRBJ1-4 and V is TRBV7-9, with TRBD1 identical over 12 bases. The germline V gene encodes CDR1 SEHNR and CDR2 FQNEAQ (reference sequence). With V trimmed by 1 base and J by 8 bases, 5 bases remained unmatched. The CDR3 spans 16 residues. CDR3 sequence reads: CASSLDSGTGGEKLFF. In DNA, the CDR3 is TGTGCCAGCAGCTTAGATTCGGGGACAGGGGGCGAAAAACTGTTTTTT.

The chain recombines TRBV9 with TRBJ1-1; 7 nucleotides agree with TRBD1. The CDR3 runs to 14 residues. Unmatched junction bases numbered 2, after V lost 3 bases and J lost 0 bases. In germline, CDR1 is SGDLS, CDR2 YYNGEE. The CDR3 is CASSGGTVNTEAFF. CDR3 DNA: TGTGCCAGCAGCGGGGGGACAGTGAACACTGAAGCTTTCTTT.

This clone was counted between two and nine times. V is TRBV5-1 and J is TRBJ1-3; D ambiguous. Looked up from germline, CDR1 is SGHRS and CDR2 is YFSETQ. The CDR3 spans 15 residues. Between the trimmed V and J ends, which lost 0 bases and 0 bases, there was a span of 7 bases. The CDR3 region has the DNA TGCGCCAGCAGCTTGGGGGAGAGCTCTGGAAACACCATATATTTT. The encoded protein is CASSLGESSGNTIYF.

The CDR3 DNA is TGCGCCAGCAGCCAAGGGGGACAGGGAGGTGGCTACACCTTC. As protein: CASSQGGQGGGYTF. The V call is TRBV5-1, the J call TRBJ1-2, with TRBD1 matching over 9 bases. The ends lost 4 bases at V and 7 bases at J; junction bases unmatched: 8. The germline CDR1 and CDR2 sequences are SGHRS and YFSETQ. The CDR3 contains 14 residues.

This clone was found a few times. The rearrangement uses TRBV27 and TRBJ1-5; no definite D call. The CDR3 loop spans 12 amino acids. V lost 4 bases and J lost 6, with 7 bases in between. The germline CDR1 and CDR2 sequences are MNHEY and SMNVEV (reference sequence). The CDR3 nucleotides are TGTGCCAGCAGTTCCATGGGTCAGCCCCAGCATTTT. It codes for CASSSMGQPQHF.

The rearrangement uses TRBV5-4 and TRBJ2-5; tentative D call: TRBD2 (6 bases). The CDR3 runs 14 residues. CDR1 is SGHNT and CDR2 is YYREEE in the germline V gene (reference sequence). V lost 5 bases to trimming and J lost 1 base, with 12 bases between them. CDR3 bases: TGTGCCAGCAGTCAGGGACTCTCCCAAGAGACCCAGTACTTC. The encoded protein is CASSQGLSQETQYF.

This clone was found once. This chain connects TRBV5-4 to TRBJ2-5; possible D gene TRBD1, 7 bases. V lost 5 bases to trimming and J lost 5 bases, with 19 bases between them. The CDR3 totals 15 residues. From germline, CDR1 is SGHNT and CDR2 YYREEE (reference sequence). The CDR3, as DNA: TGTGCCAGCAGTATGAGGAGGGGGCCGTTGGAGACCCAGTACTTC. Its protein product is CASSMRRGPLETQYF.

The CDR3 loop is CAWSNRGTGVFYEQYF. The DNA for the CDR3 is TGTGCCTGGAGTAACCGAGGGACAGGGGTTTTCTACGAGCAGTACTTC. The chain carries TRBV30 and TRBJ2-7, with 10 nucleotides matching TRBD1. V lost 2 bases, J lost 3 bases, and 10 bases stayed unmatched. The germline V gene encodes CDR1 GTSNPN and CDR2 SVGIG (reference sequence). CDR3 length equals 16 residues.